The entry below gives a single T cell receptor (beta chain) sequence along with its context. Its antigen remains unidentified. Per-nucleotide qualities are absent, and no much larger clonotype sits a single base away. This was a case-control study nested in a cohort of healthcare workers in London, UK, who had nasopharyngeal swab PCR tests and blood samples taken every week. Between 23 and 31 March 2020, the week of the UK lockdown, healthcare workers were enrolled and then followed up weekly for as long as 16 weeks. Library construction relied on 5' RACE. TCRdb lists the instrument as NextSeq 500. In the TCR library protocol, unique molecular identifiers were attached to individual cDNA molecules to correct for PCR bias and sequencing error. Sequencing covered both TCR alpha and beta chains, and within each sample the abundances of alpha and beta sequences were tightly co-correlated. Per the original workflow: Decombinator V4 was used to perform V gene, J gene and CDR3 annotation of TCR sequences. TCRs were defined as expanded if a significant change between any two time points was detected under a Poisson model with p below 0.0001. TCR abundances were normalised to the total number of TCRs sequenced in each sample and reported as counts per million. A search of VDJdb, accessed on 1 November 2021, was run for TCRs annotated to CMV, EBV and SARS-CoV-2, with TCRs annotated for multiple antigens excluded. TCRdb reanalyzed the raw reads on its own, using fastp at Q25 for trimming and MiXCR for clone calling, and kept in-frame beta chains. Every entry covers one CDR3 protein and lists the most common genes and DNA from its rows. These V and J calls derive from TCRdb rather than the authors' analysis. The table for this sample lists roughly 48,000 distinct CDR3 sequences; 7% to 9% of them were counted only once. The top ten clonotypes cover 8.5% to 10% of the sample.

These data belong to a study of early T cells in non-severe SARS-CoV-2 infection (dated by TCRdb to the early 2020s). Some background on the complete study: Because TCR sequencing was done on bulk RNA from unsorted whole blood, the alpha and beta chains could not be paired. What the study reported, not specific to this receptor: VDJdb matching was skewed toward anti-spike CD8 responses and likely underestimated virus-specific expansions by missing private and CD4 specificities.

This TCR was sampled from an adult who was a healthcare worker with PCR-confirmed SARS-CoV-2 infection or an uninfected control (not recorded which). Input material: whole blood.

The CDR3 protein is CASRGQVNTGELFF. The DNA sequence follows: TGTGCCAGCCGGGGACAGGTGAACACCGGGGAGCTGTTTTTT. The chain joins TRBV7-9 to TRBJ2-2; TRBD1 fits 8 bases in the junction. V trim: 8 bases; J trim: 1 base; unmatched bases: 3. Sequences SEHNR (CDR1) and FQNEAQ (CDR2) are obtained from the germline V gene (reference sequence). From the cysteine through the phenylalanine, the CDR3 covers 14 amino acids. The DNA shown is the 42-base CDR3, in frame from base 1.